The 25 T cell receptor beta chains in this list originate from one sample, sequenced in a study of cytomegalovirus exposure and HLA in healthy donors. Researchers ran the PCR with 60 Vbeta and 13 Jbeta primers. Data came from immunoSEQ multiplex PCR; TCRdb stores just in-frame clones and leaves some out. There are some 140,000 clones in the sample; approximately 83% occur only once, and roughly 3% lies in the top ten. Sequenced: PBMCs. The receptors here all came from a man aged 40-50 years in good health and CMV-seronegative.

The genes are TRBV7-2 and TRBJ2-7, with 7 positions matching TRBD1. This CDR3 spans 14 amino acids. Germline CDR1 reads SGHTA; CDR2 reads FQGNSA. Trimming at V came to 5 bases and at J to 3 bases, leaving 7 bases not matched to a gene. The CDR3 coding sequence is TGTGCCAGCAGCGAAGGACAGGCCATCTACGAGCAGTACTTC. Translating it yields CASSEGQAIYEQYF.

This chain connects TRBV7-2 to TRBJ1-1; 8 bases are shared with TRBD1. Germline-derived CDR1 and CDR2 are SGHTA and FQGNSA. The CDR3 contains 16 residues. J gave up 6 bases and V 6 bases, and 15 bases lay outside the gene matches. CDR3 sequence: CASSPGQGPWWAEAFF. The DNA for the CDR3 is TGTGCCAGCAGTCCCGGACAGGGTCCTTGGTGGGCTGAAGCTTTCTTT. Full variable domain (outside the CDR3, taken from reference TRBV7-2 and TRBJ1-1): GAGVSQSPSNKVTEKGKDVELRCDPISGHTALYWYRQSLGQGLEFLIYFQGNSAPDKSGLPSDRFSAERTGGSVSTLTIQRTQQEDSAVYLCASSPGQGPWWAEAFFGQGTRLTVV.

This clone occurred once. This chain connects TRBV2 to TRBJ1-5; 10 nucleotides match TRBD1. The junction had 12 bases not matched to a gene; V was cut back by 6 bases and J by 7 bases. The CDR3 covers 16 residues. Germline V lookup: CDR1 SNHLY, CDR2 FYNNEI. Written as DNA, the CDR3 is TGTGCCAGCAGCTACTATGGGACAGGGGTTAACCAGCCCCAGCATTTT. Translation gives CASSYYGTGVNQPQHF.

The chain combines TRBV4-1 with TRBJ1-4; no firm D call. Germline loops: CDR1 MGHRA, CDR2 YSYEKL. Trimming cost V 6 bases and J 2 bases, with 7 bases left between them. This CDR3 is 13 amino acids long. The CDR3 nucleotides are TGCGCCAGCAGAATGACTACTAATGAAAAACTGTTTTTT. Translated: CASRMTTNEKLFF.

This clone was observed a few times. The chain joins TRBV5-1 to TRBJ2-5, with a weak D call TRBD2 (6 bases). The germline CDR1 and CDR2 sequences are SGHRS and YFSETQ. V lost 4 bases, J lost 5 bases, and 18 bases lay in between. The length of the CDR3 is 15 residues. The CDR3 nucleotides read TGCGCCAGCAGCCCCGGGACGGGGGTTTTTGAGACCCAGTACTTC. It is translated as CASSPGTGVFETQYF.

At least ten counts were recorded for this clone. The gene calls are TRBV11-3 and TRBJ2-1; TRBD2 matches 8 bases. Germline CDR1 SGHNT, CDR2 YENEEA. Unmatched junction bases numbered 5, after V lost 7 bases and J lost 0 bases. The CDR3 is 15 amino acids. The CDR3 sequence is CASTGGASSYNEQFF. For the CDR3, the DNA is TGTGCCAGCACCGGGGGGGCCAGCTCCTACAATGAGCAGTTCTTC.

The chain is built from TRBV7-8 and TRBJ1-2, with 7 bases identical to TRBD1. V shed 1 base and J 1 base; nucleotides not matched to a gene: 6. Germline CDR1 and CDR2: SGHVS and FQNEAQ. CDR3 length equals 16 residues. CDR3 sequence (DNA): TGTGCCAGCAGCTTAGGTGGGACAGCCTTTAACTATGGCTACACCTTC. This sequence encodes CASSLGGTAFNYGYTF. Looking up the rest from reference TRBV7-8 and TRBJ1-2 gives the full variable domain: GAGVSQSPRYKVAKRGQDVALRCDPISGHVSLFWYQQALGQGPEFLTYFQNEAQLDKSGLPSDRFFAERPEGSVSTLKIQRTQQEDSAVYLCASSLGGTAFNYGYTFGSGTRLTVV.

The chain is built from TRBV30 and TRBJ2-7, with a possible D match to TRBD2 (6 bases). In germline, CDR1 is GTSNPN, CDR2 SVGIG (reference sequence). This CDR3 contains 14 residues. The ends were cut back, 4 bases at V and 0 bases at J, with 13 bases in the middle. DNA of the CDR3: TGTGCCTGGACCCAAGCGGGTTCCTCCTACGAGCAGTACTTC. Its protein product is CAWTQAGSSYEQYF.

The V and J genes are TRBV10-3 and TRBJ1-2; D not certain. V lost 1 base and J 3 bases, leaving 6 bases between the germline ends. This CDR3 contains 13 residues. The germline V gene encodes CDR1 ENHRY and CDR2 SYGVKD. CDR3 nucleotide sequence: TGTGCCATCAGTGAGTATCCTCACTATGGCTACACCTTC. Protein sequence: CAISEYPHYGYTF.

The rearrangement links TRBV28 to TRBJ2-7; TRBD2 aligns across 10 bases. The ends lost 5 bases at V and 4 bases at J; junction bases unmatched: 11. The CDR3 is 16 amino acids. The germline gives CDR1 MDHEN, CDR2 SYDVKM. This CDR3 reads CASSTEGAGGPYEQYF. The CDR3 DNA reads as TGTGCCAGCAGTACCGAGGGAGCGGGAGGGCCATACGAGCAGTACTTC.

V is TRBV7-2 and J is TRBJ2-2; D possibly corresponds to TRBD1 (6 bases). Germline CDR1 and CDR2: SGHTA and FQGNSA. This CDR3 is 15 amino acids long. V shed 1 base and J shed 6 bases, with 12 bases lying between them. CDR3 coding DNA: TGTGCCAGCAGCTTAGACAGGGTTGTCGCCGGGGAGCTGTTTTTT. It codes for CASSLDRVVAGELFF.

This chain links TRBV30 with TRBJ1-3, with D maybe TRBD1 (5 bases). The V end lost 3 bases, the J end lost 3 bases, and 6 bases lay between the germline ends. The germline CDR1 and CDR2 sequences are GTSNPN and SVGIG (reference sequence). The CDR3 length is 12 residues. CDR3 residues: CAWRDNGNTIYF. The CDR3 coding sequence is TGTGCCTGGAGGGACAATGGAAACACCATATATTTT.

J is TRBJ1-2 and V is TRBV9; 7 nucleotides line up with TRBD1. There are 15 residues in the CDR3. Germline CDR1 reads SGDLS; CDR2 reads YYNGEE. V gave up 1 base and J gave up 7 bases; unmatched junction bases: 10. CDR3 loop: CASSVSPGGFGGYTF. Written as DNA, the CDR3 is TGTGCCAGCAGCGTAAGTCCAGGGGGGTTTGGTGGCTACACCTTC.

This sequence joins TRBV7-9 and TRBJ2-7, with TRBD2 matching over 8 bases. The CDR3 is made up of 17 amino acids. CDR1 is SEHNR and CDR2 is FQNEAQ in the germline V gene (reference sequence). With V trimmed by 1 base and J by 4 bases, 12 bases remained unmatched. CDR3: CASSLEVFGTSSYEQYF. The CDR3 region has the DNA TGTGCCAGCAGCTTAGAGGTTTTCGGGACTAGTTCGTACGAGCAGTACTTC.

The chain has TRBV18 and TRBJ1-1; TRBD1 might be the D (6 bases). The CDR3 is 13 amino acids. Trimming removed 3 bases from V and 2 bases from J, with 7 bases in between. CDR1 is KGHSH and CDR2 is LQKENI in the germline V gene. As DNA, the CDR3 is TGTGCCAGCTCACCGGGGGCCAACACTGAAGCTTTCTTT. Translation: CASSPGANTEAFF.

This clone appeared a single time. The CDR3 loop reads CAIATSEVGGGRVTEAFF. Here the CDR3 DNA reads TGTGCCATTGCGACCAGTGAAGTGGGGGGGGGAAGAGTGACTGAAGCTTTCTTT. The chain carries TRBV10-3 and TRBJ1-1; perhaps TRBD1 as D (5 bases). This CDR3 contains 18 residues. Germline-derived CDR1 and CDR2 are ENHRY and SYGVKD. Trimming took off 9 bases at V and 5 bases at J, with 31 bases between the two ends.

This chain joins TRBV7-2 and TRBJ2-7; 8 bases are shared with TRBD2. The germline CDR1 and CDR2 sequences are SGHTA and FQGNSA. Unmatched junction bases numbered 7, after V lost 4 bases and J lost 5 bases. The CDR3 is 14 amino acids. The CDR3 spells CASSSGTRGDEQYF. The CDR3 DNA reads TGTGCCAGCAGCTCCGGGACTAGGGGGGACGAGCAGTACTTC.

The chain employs TRBV13 and TRBJ2-1; 9 positions match TRBD1. Trimming cost V 7 bases and J 8 bases; bases outside gene matches: 6. The CDR3 contains 13 residues. CDR1 PRHDT and CDR2 FYEKMQ come from the germline V gene (reference sequence). This chain's CDR3 is CASNRQGGDEQFF. Here the CDR3 DNA reads TGTGCCAGCAACCGACAGGGGGGGGATGAGCAGTTCTTC.

The chain joins TRBV28 to TRBJ2-7, with 7 bases fitting TRBD1. V gave up 4 bases and J gave up 3 bases; unmatched junction bases: 9. This CDR3 has 15 residues. Germline CDR1 reads MDHEN; CDR2 reads SYDVKM. The CDR3 bases are TGTGCCAGCAGTTCCCCCGGGACAGAACTCTACGAGCAGTACTTC. Amino acid sequence: CASSSPGTELYEQYF.

V usage is TRBV10-3 and J usage is TRBJ2-7, with TRBD1 identical over 11 bases. The germline gives CDR1 ENHRY, CDR2 SYGVKD. This CDR3 has 15 amino acids. Trimming at V came to 6 bases and at J to 3 bases, leaving 7 bases not matched to a gene. The CDR3 DNA is TGTGCCATCAGGGCCGGGACAGGGGGTTACTACGAGCAGTACTTC. Amino acid sequence: CAIRAGTGGYYEQYF.

The chain links TRBV19 to TRBJ2-2, with 11 bases that match TRBD2. The V gene's germline CDR1 is LNHDA and CDR2 SQIVND (reference sequence). The CDR3 totals 16 residues. The V segment lost 6 bases and the J segment 5 bases; nucleotides outside the gene matches: 8. The CDR3 bases are TGTGCCAGTAGGACTCCATTAGCGGGAGGGACCGGGGAGCTGTTTTTT. It codes for CASRTPLAGGTGELFF.

V usage is TRBV4-1 and J usage is TRBJ2-7; no clear D gene. Trimming removed 4 bases from V and 4 bases from J, with 11 bases in between. The length of the CDR3 is 13 residues. Germline V gene data show CDR1 as MGHRA and CDR2 as YSYEKL. In DNA, the CDR3 is TGCGCCAGCAGCCTCTCTAACCGATACGAGCAGTACTTC. This encodes CASSLSNRYEQYF.

The chain has TRBV19 and TRBJ2-1; 8 positions agree with TRBD1. The V segment lost 3 bases and the J segment 4 bases; nucleotides outside the gene matches: 5. The CDR3 sequence is 15 residues long. Germline V gene sequence: CDR1 LNHDA, CDR2 SQIVND (reference sequence). The CDR3 region has the DNA TGTGCCAGTAGTATCCGGACAGGGTTGTACAATGAGCAGTTCTTC. This sequence encodes CASSIRTGLYNEQFF.

This clone showed up just once. The chain uses TRBV6-5 and TRBJ2-3; 9 bases line up with TRBD1. V lost 4 bases to trimming and J lost 2 bases; unmatched junction nucleotides: 4. Germline-derived CDR1 and CDR2 are MNHEY and SVGAGI. This CDR3 comprises 15 residues. The CDR3: CASSSGTGNTDTQYF. The CDR3 DNA is TGTGCCAGCAGTTCCGGGACAGGGAACACAGATACGCAGTATTTT.

This chain uses TRBV7-9 with TRBJ2-5; weak D call: TRBD1 (5 bases). This CDR3 is built from 14 residues. In germline, CDR1 is SEHNR, CDR2 FQNEAQ (reference sequence). V shed 2 bases and J shed 5 bases, with 12 bases lying between them. CDR3 DNA sequence: TGTGCCAGCAGCTTACAGGGCATCAGGGAGACCCAGTACTTC. As protein: CASSLQGIRETQYF.